The clone carrying this T cell receptor beta chain has ten or more counts. Its antigen is unknown. The sample is drawn from a study of CD8+CD57+ T cells in acquired aplastic anemia. Study-wide background: On average, sorted CD4+ and CD8+ cells gave roughly 3 ug of DNA. Overall study findings and caveats: Patients shared twenty-nine CD8+ CDR3 sequences with controls.

In germline, CDR1 is SGHKS, CDR2 YYEKEE (reference sequence). The CDR3 sequence is 16 residues long. V was clipped by 5 bases and J by 0 bases; unmatched bases: 5. TCR beta VDJ and CDR3 were profiled, and genomic DNA was the template. TCRdb itself ran the reads through MiXCR, one entry per CDR3 protein. The sample lists around 170,000 distinct CDR3 sequences, approximately 49% seen once, with approximately 2.9% in the top ten. The sequenced sample was sorted CD4+, CD8+, or CD8+CD57+ T cells (not recorded which) from PBMCs. The receptor comes from a human donor in good health. The gene calls are TRBV5-5 and TRBJ2-6, with 7 bases lining up with TRBD1. CDR3 coding DNA: TGTGCCAGCAGAGGGACAGCGAACTCTGGGGCCAACGTCCTGACTTTC. Translated: CASRGTANSGANVLTF.